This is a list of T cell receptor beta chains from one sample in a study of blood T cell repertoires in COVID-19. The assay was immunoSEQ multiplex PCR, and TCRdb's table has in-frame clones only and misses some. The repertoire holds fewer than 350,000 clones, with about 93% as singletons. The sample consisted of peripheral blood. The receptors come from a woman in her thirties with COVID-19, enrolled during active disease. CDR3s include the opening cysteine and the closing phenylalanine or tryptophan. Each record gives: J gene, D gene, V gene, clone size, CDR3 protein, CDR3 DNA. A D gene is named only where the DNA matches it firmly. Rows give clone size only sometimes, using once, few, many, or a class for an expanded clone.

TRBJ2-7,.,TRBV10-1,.,CASSEGTDPSYEQYF,TGCGCCAGCAGTGAGGGAACAGATCCTTCCTACGAGCAGTACTTC
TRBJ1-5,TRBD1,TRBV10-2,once,CASSERGQGEGQPQHF,TGCGCCAGCAGTGAGAGGGGACAGGGGGAAGGTCAGCCCCAGCATTTT
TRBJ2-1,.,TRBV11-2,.,CASSLRYGSYNEQFF,TGTGCCAGCAGCTTGCGGTACGGCTCCTACAATGAGCAGTTCTTC
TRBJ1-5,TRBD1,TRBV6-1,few,CASSERLRQGAQPQHF,TGTGCCAGCAGTGAAAGGCTGAGACAGGGGGCGCAGCCCCAGCATTTT
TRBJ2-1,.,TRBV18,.,CASKQVLGNEQFF,TGTGCCAGCAAACAGGTATTAGGGAATGAGCAGTTCTTC
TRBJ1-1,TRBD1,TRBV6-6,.,CASSRGQGSTEAFF,TGTGCCAGCAGTCGCGGACAGGGCAGCACTGAAGCTTTCTTT
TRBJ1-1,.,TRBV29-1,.,CSAGQFNTEAFF,TGCAGCGCAGGACAGTTTAACACTGAAGCTTTCTTT
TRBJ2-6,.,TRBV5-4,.,CASSLGAGNNVLTF,TGTGCCAGCAGCTTGGGTGCGGGGAACAACGTCCTGACTTTC
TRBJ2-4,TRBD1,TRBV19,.,CASSEQGANIQYF,TGTGCCAGTAGCGAACAGGGGGCAAACATTCAGTACTTC
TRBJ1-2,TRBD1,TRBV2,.,CASRAGTGRNGYTF,TGTGCCAGCAGGGCCGGGACAGGGAGGAATGGCTACACCTTC
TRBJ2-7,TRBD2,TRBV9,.,CASSAGGISYEQYF,TGTGCCAGCAGCGCGGGAGGGATCTCCTACGAGCAGTACTTC
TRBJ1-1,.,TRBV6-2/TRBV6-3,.,CASSAGYGTLEAFF,TGTGCCAGCAGTGCCGGGTACGGGACTCTCGAAGCTTTCTTT
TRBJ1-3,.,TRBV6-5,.,CATVAVPSGNTIYF,TGTGCCACCGTGGCGGTCCCCTCTGGAAACACCATATATTTT
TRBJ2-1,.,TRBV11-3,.,CASSSRFPNNEQFF,TGTGCCAGCAGCTCTAGGTTTCCGAACAATGAGCAGTTCTTC
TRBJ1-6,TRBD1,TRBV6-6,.,CASSYKTGGNSPLHF,TGTGCCAGCAGTTACAAAACAGGGGGTAATTCACCCCTCCACTTT
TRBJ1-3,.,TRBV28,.,CASRGGNTIYF,TGTGCCAGCAGAGGAGGGAACACCATATATTTT
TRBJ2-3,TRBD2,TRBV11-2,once,CASSLDGSGDDTQYF,TGTGCCAGCAGCTTAGATGGGAGCGGGGACGATACGCAGTATTTT
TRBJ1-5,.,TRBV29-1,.,CSVEGRIGQPQHF,TGCAGCGTTGAGGGGAGAATCGGACAGCCCCAGCATTTT
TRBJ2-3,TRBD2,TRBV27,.,CASTQTSGRAQYF,TGTGCCAGCACCCAGACTAGCGGGAGGGCGCAGTATTTT
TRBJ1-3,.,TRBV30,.,CAHDYLGRGAGNTIYF,TGTGCCCACGATTACTTGGGACGGGGGGCTGGAAACACCATATATTTT
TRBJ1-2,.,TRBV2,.,CASSPRILQGRNTF,TGTGCCAGCAGTCCACGAATACTCCAGGGTAGGAACACCTTC
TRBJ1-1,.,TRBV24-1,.,CATSDTEKAFF,TGTGCCACCAGTGATACAGAAAAAGCTTTCTTT
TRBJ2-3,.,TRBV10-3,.,CASTRGASTDTQYF,TGTGCCTCCACCCGGGGAGCTAGCACAGATACGCAGTATTTT
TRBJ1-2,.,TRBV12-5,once,CASGRDNYGYTF,TGTGCTAGTGGCCGCGATAACTATGGCTACACCTTC
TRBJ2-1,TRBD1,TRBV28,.,CASGDRGQFF,TGTGCCAGCGGAGACAGGGGGCAGTTCTTC
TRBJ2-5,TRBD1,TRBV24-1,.,CATSDTTGGGGETQYF,TGTGCCACCAGTGATACGACAGGGGGCGGAGGTGAGACCCAGTACTTC
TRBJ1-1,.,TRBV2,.,CARRGPSNTEAFF,TGTGCCAGAAGGGGTCCCTCGAACACTGAAGCTTTCTTT
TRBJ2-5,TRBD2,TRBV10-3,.,CAISRGGWGETQYF,TGTGCCATCAGCCGGGGAGGGTGGGGAGAGACCCAGTACTTC
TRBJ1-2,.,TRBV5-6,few,CASSQADTYGYTF,TGTGCCAGCAGCCAGGCAGATACCTATGGCTACACCTTC
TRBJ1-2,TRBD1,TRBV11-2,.,CASSSKPGQEFYGYTF,TGTGCCAGCAGCTCCAAGCCGGGACAGGAATTCTATGGCTACACCTTC
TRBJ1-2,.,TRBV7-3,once,CASSLSTEGGYTF,TGTGCCAGCAGCTTGAGTACCGAGGGTGGCTACACCTTC
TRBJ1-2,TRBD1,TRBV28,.,CASSPADRSSGGYTF,TGTGCCAGCAGTCCCGCGGACAGGAGCTCGGGAGGCTACACCTTC
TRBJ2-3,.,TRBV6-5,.,CASSRGPTDTQYF,TGTGCCAGCAGCCGAGGTCCAACAGATACGCAGTATTTT
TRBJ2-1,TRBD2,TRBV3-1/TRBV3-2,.,CASSQYASSGSNEQFF,TGTGCCAGCAGCCAATACGCGTCTAGCGGGTCCAATGAGCAGTTCTTC
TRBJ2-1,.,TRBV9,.,CASSVIYGTNEQFF,TGTGCCAGCAGCGTAATATACGGTACCAATGAGCAGTTCTTC
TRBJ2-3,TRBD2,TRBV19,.,CASSFRGAGTADTQYF,TGTGCCAGTAGTTTCCGGGGAGCGGGAACAGCAGATACGCAGTATTTT
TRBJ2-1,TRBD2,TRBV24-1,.,CATSNSGAINEQFF,TGTGCCACCAGTAATAGCGGGGCTATAAATGAGCAGTTCTTC
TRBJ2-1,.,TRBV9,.,CASSVLSDAGLLYNEQFF,TGTGCCAGCAGCGTATTGTCGGACGCCGGACTACTTTACAATGAGCAGTTCTTC
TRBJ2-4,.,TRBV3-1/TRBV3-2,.,CASRAKNIQYF,TGTGCCTCGAGGGCCAAAAACATTCAGTACTTC
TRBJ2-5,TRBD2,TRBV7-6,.,CASSTRLAGGGKTQYF,TGTGCCAGCAGCACAAGACTAGCGGGAGGAGGAAAGACCCAGTACTTC
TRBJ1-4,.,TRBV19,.,CASSIRGPEEKLFF,TGTGCCAGTAGTATCCGAGGCCCTGAAGAAAAACTGTTTTTT
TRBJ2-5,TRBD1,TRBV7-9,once,CASSLARDRQKRETQYF,TGTGCCAGCAGCTTAGCCCGGGACAGGCAAAAGAGGGAGACCCAGTACTTC
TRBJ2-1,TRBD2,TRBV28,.,CASSLDSGSLNEQFF,TGTGCCAGCAGTTTAGATAGCGGGAGTTTAAATGAGCAGTTCTTC
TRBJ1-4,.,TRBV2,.,CASSESQQEKLFF,TGTGCCAGCAGTGAAAGTCAACAAGAAAAACTGTTTTTT